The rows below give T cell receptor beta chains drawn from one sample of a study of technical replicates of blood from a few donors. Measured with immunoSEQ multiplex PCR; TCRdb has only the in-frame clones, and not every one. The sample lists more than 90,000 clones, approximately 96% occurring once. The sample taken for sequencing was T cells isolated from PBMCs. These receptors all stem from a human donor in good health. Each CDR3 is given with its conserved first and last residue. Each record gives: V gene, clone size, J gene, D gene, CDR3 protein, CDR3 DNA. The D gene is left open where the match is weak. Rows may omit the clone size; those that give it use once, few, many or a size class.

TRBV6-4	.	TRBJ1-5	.	CASSFTANDQPQHF	TGTGCCAGCAGCTTTACAGCAAATGATCAGCCCCAGCATTTT
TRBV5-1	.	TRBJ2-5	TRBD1	CASSQRTGGGETQYF	TGCGCCAGCAGCCAACGGACAGGGGGAGGGGAGACCCAGTACTTC
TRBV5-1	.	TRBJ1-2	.	CASSLTTVNYGYTF	TGCGCCAGCAGCCTCACGACAGTCAACTATGGCTACACCTTC
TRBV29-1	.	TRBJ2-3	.	CSVSIATSTDTQYF	TGCAGCGTTTCGATAGCGACTAGCACAGATACGCAGTATTTT
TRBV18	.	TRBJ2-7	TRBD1	CASSPRDSLYEQYF	TGTGCCAGCTCACCTCGGGACAGCCTATACGAGCAGTACTTC
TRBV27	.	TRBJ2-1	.	CASSSFGAPEQFF	TGTGCCAGCAGCTCCTTTGGAGCGCCTGAGCAGTTCTTC
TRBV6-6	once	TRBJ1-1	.	CASSYPSMNTEAFF	TGTGCCAGCAGTTACCCCAGTATGAACACTGAAGCTTTCTTT
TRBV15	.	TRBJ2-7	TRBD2	CATSKTIAGGPFEQYF	TGTGCCACCAGCAAGACGATAGCGGGAGGGCCCTTCGAGCAGTACTTC
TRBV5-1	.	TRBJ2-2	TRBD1	CASRHPDRVREAGELFF	TGCGCCAGCAGGCACCCTGACAGGGTGAGGGAAGCCGGGGAGCTGTTTTTT
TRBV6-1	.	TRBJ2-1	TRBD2	CASSGGGQGHYNEQFF	TGTGCCAGCAGTGGCGGGGGGCAGGGGCATTACAATGAGCAGTTCTTC
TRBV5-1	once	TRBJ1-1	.	CASSLVVRGARKTEAFF	TGCGCCAGCAGCTTGGTGGTCAGGGGCGCAAGGAAAACTGAAGCTTTCTTT
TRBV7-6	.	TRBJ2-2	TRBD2	CASSATAGGNTGELFF	TGTGCCAGCAGCGCAACGGCGGGAGGGAACACCGGGGAGCTGTTTTTT